What follows are 24 T cell receptor beta chains derived from one specimen sequenced in a study of T-cell memory formation after mild COVID-19. One entry per CDR3 protein results from TCRdb running MiXCR on the 5' RACE reads. This table holds a few hundred thousand distinct CDR3 sequences, around 15% found once. Sequencing was done on a sample of PBMCs or a T cell subset sorted from them (not recorded which). The receptor source for this set is a man aged 18 to 30 who had mild COVID-19 (a few samples of this study predate the infection). Cell type and time point are not known.

CDR3 protein: CASTLLGGTDTQYF. CDR3 bases: TGTGCCAGCACCCTGCTAGGCGGCACAGATACGCAGTATTTT. The chain uses TRBV2 and TRBJ2-3; D gene unclear. Germline assignment: CDR1 SNHLY and CDR2 FYNNEI. Trimming took 7 bases from V and 1 from J, leaving 12 bases between them. CDR3 size: 14 residues.

The chain combines TRBV6-6 with TRBJ2-7; TRBD1 might be the D (7 bases). The germline V and J ends were trimmed by 5 bases and 3 bases, with 14 bases remaining between them. Germline V CDR1 and CDR2: MNHNY, SVGAGI (reference sequence). This CDR3 is built from 14 residues. CDR3 coding DNA: TGTGCCAGCAGTCAAAGACAGGGAGGCTACGAGCAGTACTTC. Translating it yields CASSQRQGGYEQYF.

CDR3 in DNA: TGTGCCAGCAGCTTAGGCTGGGGGGAAAGAGATACGCAGTATTTT. Translating gives CASSLGWGERDTQYF. The chain is built from TRBV13 and TRBJ2-3; the D gene is possibly TRBD2 (6 bases). Trimming removed 0 bases at V and 5 bases at J, with 12 bases between. The germline CDR1 and CDR2 sequences are PRHDT and FYEKMQ (reference sequence). The CDR3 runs to 15 residues.

The chain combines TRBV3-1 with TRBJ2-5; D ambiguous. The V gene lost 0 bases and the J gene lost 2 bases, with 13 bases spanning the gap. CDR3 size: 16 residues. Germline V gene sequence: CDR1 LGHDT, CDR2 YNNKEL (reference sequence). Here the CDR3 reads CASSQDRARIQETQYF. The CDR3 DNA sequence: TGTGCCAGCAGCCAAGATAGGGCACGAATTCAAGAGACCCAGTACTTC.

This clonotype was counted many times. The V and J genes are TRBV5-1 and TRBJ2-2; TRBD1 might be the D (6 bases). The CDR3 totals 15 residues. V lost 4 bases and J lost 4, with 14 bases in between. Germline values: CDR1 SGHRS, CDR2 YFSETQ. The CDR3 nucleotides read TGCGCCAGCAGCCCCGGGGACACTGGCACCGGGGAGCTGTTTTTT. This codes for CASSPGDTGTGELFF. The variable domain in full, completed from reference TRBV5-1 and TRBJ2-2, reads KAGVTQTPRYLIKTRGQQVTLSCSPISGHRSVSWYQQTPGQGLQFLFEYFSETQRNKGNFPGRFSGRQFSNSRSEMNVSTLELGDSALYLCASSPGDTGTGELFFGEGSRLTVL.

This clonotype was seen many times. This chain uses TRBV7-9 with TRBJ1-6; no clear D gene. With 3 bases removed from V and 7 bases from J, the gap between germline ends came to 7 bases. The CDR3 is made up of 13 amino acids. Germline CDR1 and CDR2: SEHNR and FQNEAQ (reference sequence). For the CDR3, the DNA is TGTGCCAGCAGCTTGAGAACCAATTCACCCCTCCACTTT. Encoded protein: CASSLRTNSPLHF.

The chain is built from TRBV4-1 and TRBJ2-1; tentatively, D is TRBD1 or TRBD2 (5 bases each). Germline V gene sequence: CDR1 MGHRA, CDR2 YSYEKL. Trimming took off 8 bases at V and 2 bases at J, with 19 bases between the two ends. This CDR3 comprises 16 residues. The CDR3 loop reads CASGPLETVTYNEQFF. The CDR3 region has the DNA TGCGCCAGCGGTCCACTAGAGACAGTGACCTACAATGAGCAGTTCTTC.

The J gene is TRBJ2-6, the V gene TRBV6-5, with D perhaps matching TRBD2 (5 bases). This CDR3 contains 17 residues. V was pared by 3 bases and J by 4 bases, with 16 bases between. Germline-derived CDR1 and CDR2 are MNHEY and SVGAGI. The CDR3 sequence: CASSYRRRRVGANVLTF. The CDR3 region has the DNA TGTGCCAGCAGTTATCGCCGACGGCGGGTGGGGGCCAACGTCCTGACTTTC.

The rearrangement joins TRBV5-1 to TRBJ2-3; TRBD2 matches at 12 bases. CDR3 length: 14 amino acids. In germline, CDR1 is SGHRS, CDR2 YFSETQ. J was trimmed by 5 bases and V by 9 bases; bases with no gene match: 7. The CDR3 nucleotides are TGCGCCACCTCGACTAGCGGGGGTGGAGATACGCAGTATTTT. Translation gives CATSTSGGGDTQYF.

This rearrangement joins TRBV29-1 to TRBJ2-1, with 9 bases that match TRBD1. This CDR3 region has 11 residues. The J segment lost 8 bases and the V segment lost 7 bases, leaving 3 bases of the junction unmatched. Germline V lookup: CDR1 SQVTM, CDR2 ANQGSEA. The CDR3 region has the DNA TGCAGCGCCCGACAGGGGGATGAGCAGTTCTTC. Its protein product is CSARQGDEQFF.

The chain combines TRBV5-1 with TRBJ1-1, with a weak D call TRBD1 (6 bases). The CDR3 consists of 14 residues. Trimming left V 0 bases short and J 5 bases short, with 11 bases between. The germline gives CDR1 SGHRS, CDR2 YFSETQ. Here the CDR3 DNA reads TGCGCCAGCAGCTTGGGGAAACAGGGAACTGAAGCTTTCTTT. Its protein product is CASSLGKQGTEAFF.

The V gene is TRBV6-2 or TRBV6-3, the J gene TRBJ2-2, with a tentative D call TRBD2 (5 bases). This CDR3 is 17 amino acids long. V was clipped by 2 bases and J by 4 bases, with 17 bases between them. The V gene's germline CDR1 is MNHEY and CDR2 SVGEGT. CDR3 region: CASSYRVGVLSTGELFF. In DNA form, the CDR3 reads TGTGCCAGCAGTTACCGGGTCGGGGTCCTCAGCACCGGGGAGCTGTTTTTT.

The chain couples TRBV5-1 to TRBJ1-2; 10 nucleotides align to TRBD1. CDR3 length: 15 residues. CDR1 SGHRS and CDR2 YFSETQ come from the germline V gene. V dropped 4 bases and J dropped 4; count of bases not matched to a gene: 7. CDR3 DNA: TGCGCCAGCAGCCATGGACAGGGGGGAATCTATGGCTACACCTTC. Translating it yields CASSHGQGGIYGYTF.

This clonotype was seen a few times. The DNA for the CDR3 is TGCGCCAGCAGCGAAGGCTTCGCCTTCTCTGGGGCCAACGTCCTGACTTTC. Residues: CASSEGFAFSGANVLTF. The rearrangement uses TRBV4-1 and TRBJ2-6; D not resolved. This CDR3 is built from 17 residues. Trimming removed 5 bases at V and 0 bases at J, with 14 bases between. From germline, CDR1 is MGHRA and CDR2 YSYEKL.

The chain is built from TRBV4-3 and TRBJ2-1, with D uncertain. The CDR3 runs 14 residues. CDR1 LGHNA and CDR2 YSLEER come from the germline V gene. Deletions cut 0 bases from V and 7 bases from J, with 10 bases between. This CDR3 reads CASSQESTSNEQFF. The DNA of the CDR3 is TGCGCCAGCAGCCAAGAGTCGACCAGTAATGAGCAGTTCTTC.

The chain combines TRBV5-1 with TRBJ2-7; TRBD1 is a possible D gene (6 bases). The germline V gene has CDR1 SGHRS and CDR2 YFSETQ. The CDR3 has 15 amino acids. V lost 1 base and J lost 4, with 15 bases in between. CDR3 region: CASSLRQAEPYEQYF. CDR3 in DNA: TGCGCCAGCAGCTTGCGACAGGCTGAGCCTTACGAGCAGTACTTC.

This sequence joins TRBV4-3 and TRBJ2-1; D might be TRBD1 (6 bases). With 1 base removed from V and 7 bases from J, the gap between germline ends came to 17 bases. Germline V gene sequence: CDR1 LGHNA, CDR2 YSLEER. The CDR3 contains 16 residues. CDR3 DNA sequence: TGCGCCAGCAGCCAAGTCATGGGGGCCGGTGTTAATGAGCAGTTCTTC. This gives the protein CASSQVMGAGVNEQFF.

This chain connects TRBV5-1 to TRBJ2-3, with 10 positions matching TRBD1. The CDR3 contains 17 residues. Trimming at V came to 0 bases and at J to 2 bases, leaving 6 bases not matched to a gene. Per germline, CDR1 SGHRS and CDR2 YFSETQ. CDR3 bases: TGCGCCAGCAGCTTGGGGCCGACAGGGGGCTTCACAGATACGCAGTATTTT. This sequence encodes CASSLGPTGGFTDTQYF.

This clonotype was detected a few times. This chain links TRBV18 with TRBJ1-5, with a tentative D call TRBD1 (5 bases). The V and J ends lost 1 base and 0 bases respectively, with 10 bases between them. The germline V gene has CDR1 KGHSH and CDR2 LQKENI. The CDR3 totals 16 residues. As DNA, the CDR3 is TGTGCCAGCTCACCACTTGCAGGGAATAGCAATCAGCCCCAGCATTTT. It codes for CASSPLAGNSNQPQHF.

The chain has TRBV9 and TRBJ2-7; 9 nucleotides line up with TRBD2. Germline lookup yields CDR1 SGDLS and CDR2 YYNGEE. V shed 0 bases, J shed 0 bases, and the junction held 4 bases outside the gene matches. The CDR3 loop spans 16 amino acids. The CDR3 is CASSVVSGRSSYEQYV. CDR3 coding DNA: TGTGCCAGCAGCGTAGTAAGCGGGAGGAGCTCCTACGAGCAGTACGTC.

The genes are TRBV4-1 and TRBJ1-6, with a possible D match to TRBD1 (6 bases). This CDR3 region has 15 residues. V shed 3 bases and J shed 7 bases, with 13 bases lying between them. Germline V gene data show CDR1 as MGHRA and CDR2 as YSYEKL. The CDR3: CASSQRTEANSPLHF. The DNA for the CDR3 is TGCGCCAGCAGCCAGAGGACAGAGGCAAATTCACCCCTCCACTTT.

This CDR3 reads CASSPTETYEQYV. CDR3 nucleotide sequence: TGTGCCAGCAGCCCGACAGAAACCTACGAGCAGTACGTC. The genes are TRBV7-9 and TRBJ2-7; TRBD1 might be the D (5 bases). Per the germline V gene, CDR1 is SEHNR and CDR2 is FQNEAQ (reference sequence). V was clipped by 5 bases and J by 2 bases, with 10 bases between them. CDR3 length: 13 residues.

This chain uses TRBV4-2 with TRBJ1-3; possible D gene TRBD1, 5 bases. The CDR3 totals 15 residues. V lost 6 bases to trimming and J lost 8 bases, with 20 bases between them. CDR1 is LGHNA and CDR2 is YNFKEQ in the germline V gene. The CDR3 DNA reads as TGTGCCAGCAGGATGTTGGAGGGGCCCGGAGACACCATATATTTT. Its protein is CASRMLEGPGDTIYF.

Many counts were recorded for this clonotype. The genes are TRBV27 and TRBJ1-4, with TRBD1 as a possible D gene (5 bases). The CDR3 length is 15 residues. The germline V gene encodes CDR1 MNHEY and CDR2 SMNVEV (reference sequence). V dropped 4 bases and J dropped 8 bases, with 17 bases sitting between them. The CDR3: CASSSGGAGGEKLFF. The CDR3 DNA follows: TGTGCCAGCAGTTCCGGGGGAGCCGGAGGCGAAAAACTGTTTTTT.